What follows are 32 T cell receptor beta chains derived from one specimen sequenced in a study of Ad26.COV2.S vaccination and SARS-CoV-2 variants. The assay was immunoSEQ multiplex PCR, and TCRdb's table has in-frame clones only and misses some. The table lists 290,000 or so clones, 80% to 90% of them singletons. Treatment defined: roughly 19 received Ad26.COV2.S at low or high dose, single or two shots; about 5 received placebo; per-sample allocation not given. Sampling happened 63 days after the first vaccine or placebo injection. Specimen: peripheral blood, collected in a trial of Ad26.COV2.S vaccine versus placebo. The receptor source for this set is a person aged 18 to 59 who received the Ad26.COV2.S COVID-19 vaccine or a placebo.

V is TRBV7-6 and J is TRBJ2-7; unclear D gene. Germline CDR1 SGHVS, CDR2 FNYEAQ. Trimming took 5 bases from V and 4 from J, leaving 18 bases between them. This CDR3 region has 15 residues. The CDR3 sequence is CASSPPGVPFYEQYF. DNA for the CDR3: TGTGCCAGCAGCCCCCCCGGAGTTCCCTTTTACGAGCAGTACTTC.

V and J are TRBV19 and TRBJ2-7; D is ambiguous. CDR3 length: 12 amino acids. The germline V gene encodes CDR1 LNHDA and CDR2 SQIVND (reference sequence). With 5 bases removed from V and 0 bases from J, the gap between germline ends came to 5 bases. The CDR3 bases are TGTGCCAGTAGTCAGGACTCCTACGAGCAGTACTTC. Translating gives CASSQDSYEQYF. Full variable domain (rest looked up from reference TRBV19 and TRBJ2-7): DGGITQSPKYLFRKEGQNVTLSCEQNLNHDAMYWYRQDPGQGLRLIYYSQIVNDFQKGDIAEGYSVSREKKESFPLTVTSAQKNPTAFYLCASSQDSYEQYFGPGTRLTVT.

CDR3 sequence (DNA): TGTGCCAGCAGTCTTAGGGCCGGCAATCAGCCCCAGCATTTT. Amino acids: CASSLRAGNQPQHF. The chain is built from TRBV2 and TRBJ1-5; D uncertain. Germline loops: CDR1 SNHLY, CDR2 FYNNEI. The V end lost 5 bases, the J end lost 2 bases, and 10 bases lay between the germline ends. CDR3 size: 14 residues.

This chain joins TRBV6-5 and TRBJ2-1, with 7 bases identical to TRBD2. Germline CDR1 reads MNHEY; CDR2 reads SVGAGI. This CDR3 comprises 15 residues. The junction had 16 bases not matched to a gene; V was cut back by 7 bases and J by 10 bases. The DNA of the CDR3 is TGTGCCAGCACCGGGGGAGGGCCGCCTCAGGACGAGCAGTTCTTC. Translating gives CASTGGGPPQDEQFF.

The CDR3 DNA sequence: TGCGCCAGCTACCTCGGGGGGGCCATGGGGAATGAGCAGTTCTTC. This gives the protein CASYLGGAMGNEQFF. The rearrangement uses TRBV5-1 and TRBJ2-1; TRBD2 matches 8 bases. With 7 bases clipped from V and 7 bases from J, the junction kept 13 bases outside the gene matches. CDR1 and CDR2 (germline): SGHRS, YFSETQ. CDR3 length: 15 residues.

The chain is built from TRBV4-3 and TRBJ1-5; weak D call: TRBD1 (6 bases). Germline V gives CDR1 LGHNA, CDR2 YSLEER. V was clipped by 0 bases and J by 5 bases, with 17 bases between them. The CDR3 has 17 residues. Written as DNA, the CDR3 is TGCGCCAGCAGCCAAGATCATTCCTGGGGACAAGATCAGCCCCAGCATTTT. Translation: CASSQDHSWGQDQPQHF.

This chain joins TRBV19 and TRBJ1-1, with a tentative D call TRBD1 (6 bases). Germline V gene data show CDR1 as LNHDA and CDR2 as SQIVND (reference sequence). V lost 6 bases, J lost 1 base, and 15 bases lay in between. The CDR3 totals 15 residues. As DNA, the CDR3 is TGTGCCAGTAGAACGGGGGACATTTCGAACACTGAAGCTTTCTTT. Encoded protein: CASRTGDISNTEAFF. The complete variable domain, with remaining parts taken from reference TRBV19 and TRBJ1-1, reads DGGITQSPKYLFRKEGQNVTLSCEQNLNHDAMYWYRQDPGQGLRLIYYSQIVNDFQKGDIAEGYSVSREKKESFPLTVTSAQKNPTAFYLCASRTGDISNTEAFFGQGTRLTVV.

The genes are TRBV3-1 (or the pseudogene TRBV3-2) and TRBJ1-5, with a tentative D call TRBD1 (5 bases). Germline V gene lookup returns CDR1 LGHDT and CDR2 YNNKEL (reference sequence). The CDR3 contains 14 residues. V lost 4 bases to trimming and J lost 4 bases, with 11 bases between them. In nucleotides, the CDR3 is TGTGCCAGCAGCCTGACAGTGGGAAATCAGCCCCAGCATTTT. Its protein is CASSLTVGNQPQHF.

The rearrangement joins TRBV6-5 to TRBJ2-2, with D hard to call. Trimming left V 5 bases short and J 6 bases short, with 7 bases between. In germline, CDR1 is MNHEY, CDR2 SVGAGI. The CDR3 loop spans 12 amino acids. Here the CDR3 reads CASSKHPGELFF. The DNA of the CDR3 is TGTGCCAGCAGTAAACATCCCGGGGAGCTGTTTTTT.

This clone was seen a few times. As DNA, the CDR3 is TGTGCCAGCAGCTTAGGGGACGGTGGAAACACCATATATTTT. This encodes CASSLGDGGNTIYF. This chain joins TRBV11-2 and TRBJ1-3; the D gene is possibly TRBD1 (5 bases). The length of the CDR3 is 14 residues. From germline, CDR1 is SGHAT and CDR2 FQNNGV. Trimming stripped 1 base from V and 3 bases from J, with 7 bases between. Supplemented by reference TRBV11-2 and TRBJ1-3, the full variable domain reads EAGVAQSPRYKIIEKRQSVAFWCNPISGHATLYWYQQILGQGPKLLIQFQNNGVVDDSQLPKDRFSAERLKGVDSTLKIQPAKLEDSAVYLCASSLGDGGNTIYFGEGSWLTVV.

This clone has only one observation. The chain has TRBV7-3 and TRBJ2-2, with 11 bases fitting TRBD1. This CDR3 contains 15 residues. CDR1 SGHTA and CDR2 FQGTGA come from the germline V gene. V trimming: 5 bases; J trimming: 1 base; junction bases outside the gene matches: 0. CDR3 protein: CASSGTGGNTGELFF. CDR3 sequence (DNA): TGTGCCAGCAGCGGGACAGGGGGGAACACCGGGGAGCTGTTTTTT.

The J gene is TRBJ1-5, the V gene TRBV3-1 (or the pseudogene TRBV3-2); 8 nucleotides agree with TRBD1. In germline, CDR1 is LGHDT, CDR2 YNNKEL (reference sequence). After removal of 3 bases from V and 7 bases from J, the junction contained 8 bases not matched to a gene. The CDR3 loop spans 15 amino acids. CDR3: CASSQSPGGGQPQHF. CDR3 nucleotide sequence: TGTGCCAGCAGCCAGAGTCCAGGGGGCGGACAGCCCCAGCATTTT.

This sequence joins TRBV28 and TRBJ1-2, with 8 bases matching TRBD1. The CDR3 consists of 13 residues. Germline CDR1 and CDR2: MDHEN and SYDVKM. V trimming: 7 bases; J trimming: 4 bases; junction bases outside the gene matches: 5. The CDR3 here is CASTSDRAYGYTF. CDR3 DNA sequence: TGTGCCAGCACCTCGGACAGGGCCTATGGCTACACCTTC.

The DNA for the CDR3 is TGTGCCAGCAGCCCACAGGGGGCGGGTGAAAAACTGTTTTTT. Its translation is CASSPQGAGEKLFF. The chain uses TRBV7-8 and TRBJ1-4; 9 bases align to TRBD1. Germline CDR1 and CDR2: SGHVS and FQNEAQ. The CDR3 has 14 amino acids. V was clipped by 5 bases and J by 7 bases; unmatched bases: 5.

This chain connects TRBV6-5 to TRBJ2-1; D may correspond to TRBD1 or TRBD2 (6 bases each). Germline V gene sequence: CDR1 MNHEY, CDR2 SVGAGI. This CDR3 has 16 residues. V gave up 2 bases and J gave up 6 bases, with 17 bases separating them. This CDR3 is CASSYGGTRTGNEQFF. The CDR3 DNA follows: TGTGCCAGCAGTTACGGGGGGACAAGAACAGGCAATGAGCAGTTCTTC.

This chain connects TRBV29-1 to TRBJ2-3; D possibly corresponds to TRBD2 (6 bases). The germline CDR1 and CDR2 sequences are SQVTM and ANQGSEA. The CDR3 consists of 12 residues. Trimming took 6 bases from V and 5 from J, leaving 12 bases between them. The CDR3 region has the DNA TGCAGCGTCGGGGAGGAGGGAGATACGCAGTATTTT. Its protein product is CSVGEEGDTQYF.

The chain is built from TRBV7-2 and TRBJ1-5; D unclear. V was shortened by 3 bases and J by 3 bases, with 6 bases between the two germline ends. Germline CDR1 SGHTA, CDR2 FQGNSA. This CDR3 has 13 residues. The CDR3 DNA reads TGTGCCAGCAGCTTCCTTGTCAATCAGCCCCAGCATTTT. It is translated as CASSFLVNQPQHF.

The CDR3, as DNA: TGTGCCAGCAGTCCCCCGGGCATTTCCTACGAGCAGTACTTC. This gives the protein CASSPPGISYEQYF. The chain couples TRBV6-5 to TRBJ2-7; D gene unclear. CDR3 length: 14 residues. V was trimmed by 5 bases and J by 1 base, leaving 12 bases between them. Germline V lookup: CDR1 MNHEY, CDR2 SVGAGI.

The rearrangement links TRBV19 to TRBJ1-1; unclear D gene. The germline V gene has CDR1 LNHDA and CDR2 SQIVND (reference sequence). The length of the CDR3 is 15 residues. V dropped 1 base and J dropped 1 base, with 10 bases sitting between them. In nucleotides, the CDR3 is TGTGCCAGTAGTATAGCTCCAGGCCAGAACACTGAAGCTTTCTTT. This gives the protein CASSIAPGQNTEAFF.

CDR3 in DNA: TGCAGCGCTCTCGCCCGATCTGAAAAACTGTTTTTT. It specifies CSALARSEKLFF. The gene calls are TRBV29-1 and TRBJ1-4; the D is unclear. The germline gives CDR1 SQVTM, CDR2 ANQGSEA. Trimming took off 7 bases at V and 7 bases at J, with 13 bases between the two ends. The CDR3 runs 12 residues.

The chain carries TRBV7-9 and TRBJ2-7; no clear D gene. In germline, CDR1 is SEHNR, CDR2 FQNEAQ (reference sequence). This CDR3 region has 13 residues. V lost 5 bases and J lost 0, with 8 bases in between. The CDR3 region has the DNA TGTGCCAGCAGCCAAGACAACTCCTACGAGCAGTACTTC. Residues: CASSQDNSYEQYF.

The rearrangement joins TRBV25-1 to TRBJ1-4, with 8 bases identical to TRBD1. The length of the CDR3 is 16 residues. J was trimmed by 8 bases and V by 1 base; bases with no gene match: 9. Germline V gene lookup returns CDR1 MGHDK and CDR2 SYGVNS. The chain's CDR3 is CASSESGTGRFEKLFF. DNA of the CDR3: TGTGCCAGCAGTGAATCCGGGACAGGCCGTTTCGAAAAACTGTTTTTT.

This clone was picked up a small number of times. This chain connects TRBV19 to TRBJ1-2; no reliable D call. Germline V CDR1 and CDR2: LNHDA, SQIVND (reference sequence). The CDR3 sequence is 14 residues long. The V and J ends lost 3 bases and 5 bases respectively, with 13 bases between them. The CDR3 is CASSIVSRLYGYTF. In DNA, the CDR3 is TGTGCCAGTAGTATCGTTTCCCGGCTTTATGGCTACACCTTC.

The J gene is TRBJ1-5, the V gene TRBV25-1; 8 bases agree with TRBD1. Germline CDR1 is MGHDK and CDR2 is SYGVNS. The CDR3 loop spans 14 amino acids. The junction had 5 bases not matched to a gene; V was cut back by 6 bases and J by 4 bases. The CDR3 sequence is CASRRTGNNQPQHF. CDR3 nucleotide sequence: TGTGCCAGCAGGCGGACAGGGAATAATCAGCCCCAGCATTTT. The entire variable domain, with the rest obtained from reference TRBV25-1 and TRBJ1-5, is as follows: EADIYQTPRYLVIGTGKKITLECSQTMGHDKMYWYQQDPGMELHLIHYSYGVNSTEKGDLSSESTVSRIRTEHFPLTLESARPSHTSQYLCASRRTGNNQPQHFGDGTRLSIL.

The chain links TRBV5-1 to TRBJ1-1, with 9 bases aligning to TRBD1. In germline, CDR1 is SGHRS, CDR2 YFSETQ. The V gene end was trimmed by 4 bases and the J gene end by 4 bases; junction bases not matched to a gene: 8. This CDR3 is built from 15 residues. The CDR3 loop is CASSPQQGAFTEAFF. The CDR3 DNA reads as TGCGCCAGCAGCCCTCAACAGGGGGCTTTCACTGAAGCTTTCTTT.

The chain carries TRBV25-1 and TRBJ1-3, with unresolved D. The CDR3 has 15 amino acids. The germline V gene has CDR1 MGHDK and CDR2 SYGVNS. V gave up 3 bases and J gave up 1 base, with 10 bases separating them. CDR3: CASSDPIHSGNTIYF. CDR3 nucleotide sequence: TGTGCCAGCAGTGACCCTATCCATTCTGGAAACACCATATATTTT.

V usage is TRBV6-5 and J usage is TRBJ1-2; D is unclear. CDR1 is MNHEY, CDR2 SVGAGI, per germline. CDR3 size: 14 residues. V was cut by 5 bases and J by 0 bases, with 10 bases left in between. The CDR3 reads CASSRTSANYGYTF. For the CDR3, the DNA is TGTGCCAGCAGTCGGACGTCCGCTAACTATGGCTACACCTTC.

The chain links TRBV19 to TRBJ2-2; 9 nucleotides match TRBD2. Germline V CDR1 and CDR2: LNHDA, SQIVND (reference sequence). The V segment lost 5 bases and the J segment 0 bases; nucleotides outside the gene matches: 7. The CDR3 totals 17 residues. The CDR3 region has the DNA TGTGCCAGTAGTTCCGATAGCGGGGGCTCGAACACCGGGGAGCTGTTTTTT. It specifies CASSSDSGGSNTGELFF.

The CDR3 loop is CSTADNEQFF. The CDR3, as DNA: TGCAGCACGGCCGACAATGAGCAGTTCTTC. This chain uses TRBV29-1 with TRBJ2-1; D is unresolved. The germline CDR1 and CDR2 sequences are SQVTM and ANQGSEA. Trimming took 8 bases from V and 5 from J, leaving 7 bases between them. CDR3 length: 10 amino acids.

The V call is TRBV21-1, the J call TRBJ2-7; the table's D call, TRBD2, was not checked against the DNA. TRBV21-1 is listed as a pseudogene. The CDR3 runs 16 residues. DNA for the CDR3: TGTGCCAGCAGCATGGGAGGAGGGACCGATTACGATAAGCAGTACTTC. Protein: CASSMGGGTDYDKQYF.

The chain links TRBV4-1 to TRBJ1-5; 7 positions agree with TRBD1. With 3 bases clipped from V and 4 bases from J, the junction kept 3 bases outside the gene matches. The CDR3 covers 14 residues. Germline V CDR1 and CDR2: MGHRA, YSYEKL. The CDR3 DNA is TGCGCCAGCAGCCACCCCAGGGGGAATCAGCCCCAGCATTTT. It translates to CASSHPRGNQPQHF.

The CDR3 is CATSEETGHPEAFF. CDR3 DNA: TGTGCCACCAGTGAAGAGACAGGGCATCCTGAAGCTTTCTTT. The chain couples TRBV24-1 to TRBJ1-1, with TRBD1 matching over 7 bases. Per germline, CDR1 KGHDR and CDR2 SFDVKD. V lost 4 bases, J lost 6 bases, and 7 bases stayed unmatched. CDR3 length equals 14 residues.